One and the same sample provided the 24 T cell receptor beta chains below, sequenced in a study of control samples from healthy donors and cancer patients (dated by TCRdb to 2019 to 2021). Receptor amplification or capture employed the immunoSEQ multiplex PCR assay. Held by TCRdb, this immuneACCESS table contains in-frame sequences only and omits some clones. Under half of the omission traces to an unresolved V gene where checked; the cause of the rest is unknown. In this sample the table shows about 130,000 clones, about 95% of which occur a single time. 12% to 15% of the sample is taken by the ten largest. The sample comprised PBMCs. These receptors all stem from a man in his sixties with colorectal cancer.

CDR3 sequence: CASRPGTQGYTF. The CDR3 DNA reads TGTGCCAGCCGGCCGGGGACACAGGGCTACACCTTC. V and J are TRBV6-5 and TRBJ1-2; possibly TRBD1 for D (6 bases). Germline lookup yields CDR1 MNHEY and CDR2 SVGAGI. The CDR3 extends over 12 amino acids. Trimming pared 8 bases from V and 8 bases from J, leaving 15 bases between.

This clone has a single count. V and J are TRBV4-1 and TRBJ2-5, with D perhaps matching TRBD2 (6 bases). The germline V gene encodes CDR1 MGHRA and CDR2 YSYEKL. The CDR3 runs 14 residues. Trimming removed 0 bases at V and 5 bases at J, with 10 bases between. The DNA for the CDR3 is TGCGCCAGCAGCCAAGAGCCAGGGAGGGAGACCCAGTACTTC. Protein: CASSQEPGRETQYF.

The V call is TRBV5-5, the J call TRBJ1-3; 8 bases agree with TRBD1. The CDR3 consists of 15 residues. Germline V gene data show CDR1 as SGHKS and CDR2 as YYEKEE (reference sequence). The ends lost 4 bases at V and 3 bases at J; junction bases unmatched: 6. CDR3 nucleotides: TGTGCCAGCAGCAACCAGGGGGCAGGTGGAAACACCATATATTTT. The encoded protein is CASSNQGAGGNTIYF.

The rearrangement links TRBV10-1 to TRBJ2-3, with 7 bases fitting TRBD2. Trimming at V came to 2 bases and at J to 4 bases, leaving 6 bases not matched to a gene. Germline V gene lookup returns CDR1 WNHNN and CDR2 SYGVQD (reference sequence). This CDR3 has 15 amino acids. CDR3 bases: TGCGCCAGCAGTGAGGGACTAGTCGCCGCAGATACGCAGTATTTT. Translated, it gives CASSEGLVAADTQYF.

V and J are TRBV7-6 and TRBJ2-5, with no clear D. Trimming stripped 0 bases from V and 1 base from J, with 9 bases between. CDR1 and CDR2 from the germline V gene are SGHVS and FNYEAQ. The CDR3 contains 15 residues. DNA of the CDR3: TGTGCCAGCAGCTTAGCAGGGCTAGGCCAAGAGACCCAGTACTTC. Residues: CASSLAGLGQETQYF.

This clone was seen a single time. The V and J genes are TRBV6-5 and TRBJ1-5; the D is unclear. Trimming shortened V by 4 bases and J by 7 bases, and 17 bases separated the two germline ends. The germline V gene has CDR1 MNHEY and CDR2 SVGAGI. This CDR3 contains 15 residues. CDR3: CASSSGSFLPQPQHF. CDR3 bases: TGTGCCAGCAGTTCCGGGAGCTTCTTACCCCAGCCCCAGCATTTT.

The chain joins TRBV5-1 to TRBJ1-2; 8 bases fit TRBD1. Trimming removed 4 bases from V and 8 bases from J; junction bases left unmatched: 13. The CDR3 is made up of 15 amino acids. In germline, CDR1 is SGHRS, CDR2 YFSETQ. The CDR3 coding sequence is TGCGCCAGCAGCCTGGAGACAGGGGTGGGGACCGGCTACACCTTC. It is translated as CASSLETGVGTGYTF.

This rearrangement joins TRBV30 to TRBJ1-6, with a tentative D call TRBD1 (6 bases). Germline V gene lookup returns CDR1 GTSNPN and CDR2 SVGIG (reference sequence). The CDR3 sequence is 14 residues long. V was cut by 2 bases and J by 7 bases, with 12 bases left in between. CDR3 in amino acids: CAWSTDSPNSPLHF. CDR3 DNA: TGTGCCTGGAGTACGGACAGTCCAAATTCACCCCTCCACTTT.

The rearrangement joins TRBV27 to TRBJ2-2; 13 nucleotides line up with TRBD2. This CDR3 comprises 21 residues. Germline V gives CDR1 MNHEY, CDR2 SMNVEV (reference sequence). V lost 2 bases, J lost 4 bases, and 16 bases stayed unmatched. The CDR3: CASSLLSTSGGAYGFTGELFF. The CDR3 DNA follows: TGTGCCAGCAGTTTACTCTCTACTAGCGGGGGGGCCTACGGTTTCACCGGGGAGCTGTTTTTT.

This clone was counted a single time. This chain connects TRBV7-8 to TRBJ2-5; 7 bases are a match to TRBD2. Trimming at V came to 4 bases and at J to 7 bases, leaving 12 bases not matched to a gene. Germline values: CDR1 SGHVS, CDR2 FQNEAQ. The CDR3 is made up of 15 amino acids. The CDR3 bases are TGTGCCAGCAGCTCTCCAGCGGGGCGGACCAGGACCCAGTACTTC. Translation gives CASSSPAGRTRTQYF.

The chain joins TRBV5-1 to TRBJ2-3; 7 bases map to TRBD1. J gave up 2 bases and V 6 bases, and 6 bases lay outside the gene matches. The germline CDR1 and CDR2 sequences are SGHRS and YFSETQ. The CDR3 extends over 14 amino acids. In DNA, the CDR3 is TGCGCCAGCAACCCGGGACAGCACACAGATACGCAGTATTTT. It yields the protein CASNPGQHTDTQYF.

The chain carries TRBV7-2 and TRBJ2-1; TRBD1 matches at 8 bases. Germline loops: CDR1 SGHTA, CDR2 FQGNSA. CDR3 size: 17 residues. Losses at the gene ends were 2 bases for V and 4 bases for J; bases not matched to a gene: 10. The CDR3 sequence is CASSLMAGGAKYNEQFF. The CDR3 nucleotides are TGTGCCAGCAGCTTAATGGCAGGGGGCGCAAAGTACAATGAGCAGTTCTTC. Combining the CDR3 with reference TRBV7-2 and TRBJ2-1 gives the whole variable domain GAGVSQSPSNKVTEKGKDVELRCDPISGHTALYWYRQSLGQGLEFLIYFQGNSAPDKSGLPSDRFSAERTGGSVSTLTIQRTQQEDSAVYLCASSLMAGGAKYNEQFFGPGTRLTVL.

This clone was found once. The CDR3 nucleotides read TGCAGCGTTGTAGAAGGGGGCTGGGGCTACACCTTC. As protein: CSVVEGGWGYTF. The chain recombines TRBV29-1 with TRBJ1-2; TRBD1 aligns across 7 bases. V gave up 4 bases and J gave up 8 bases; unmatched junction bases: 7. Germline V lookup: CDR1 SQVTM, CDR2 ANQGSEA. The CDR3 runs to 12 residues.

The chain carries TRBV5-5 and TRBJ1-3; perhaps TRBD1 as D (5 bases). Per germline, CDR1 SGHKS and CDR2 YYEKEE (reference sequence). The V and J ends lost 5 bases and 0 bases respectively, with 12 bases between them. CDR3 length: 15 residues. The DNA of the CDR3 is TGTGCCAGCAGTTACATTGACAGCTCTGGAAACACCATATATTTT. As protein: CASSYIDSSGNTIYF.

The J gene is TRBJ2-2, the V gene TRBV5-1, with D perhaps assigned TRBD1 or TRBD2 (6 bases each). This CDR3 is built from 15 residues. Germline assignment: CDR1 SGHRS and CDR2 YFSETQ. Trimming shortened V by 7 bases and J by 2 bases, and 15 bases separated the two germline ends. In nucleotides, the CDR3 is TGCGCCAGCCAGGGGTCGGGGGTAAACACCGGGGAGCTGTTTTTT. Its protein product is CASQGSGVNTGELFF.

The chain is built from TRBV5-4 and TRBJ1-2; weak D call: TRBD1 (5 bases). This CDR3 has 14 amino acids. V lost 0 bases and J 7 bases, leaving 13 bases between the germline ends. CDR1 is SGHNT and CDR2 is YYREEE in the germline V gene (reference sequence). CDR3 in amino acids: CASSLETREGGYTF. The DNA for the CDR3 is TGTGCCAGCAGCTTGGAAACCAGGGAGGGTGGCTACACCTTC.

The CDR3 loop is CASSDSSYEQYF. CDR3 nucleotide sequence: TGTGCCAGCAGCGACAGTTCCTACGAGCAGTACTTC. The chain carries TRBV7-9 and TRBJ2-7, with D perhaps TRBD1 (5 bases). This CDR3 has 12 amino acids. Germline V CDR1 and CDR2: SEHNR, FQNEAQ (reference sequence). V was shortened by 5 bases and J by 1 base, with 6 bases between the two germline ends.

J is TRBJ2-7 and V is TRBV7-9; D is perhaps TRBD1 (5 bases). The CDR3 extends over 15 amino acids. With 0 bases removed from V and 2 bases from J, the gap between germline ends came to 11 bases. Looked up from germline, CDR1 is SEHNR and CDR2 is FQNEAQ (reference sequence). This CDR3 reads CASSLAAGSPYEQYF. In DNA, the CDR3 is TGTGCCAGCAGCTTAGCGGCAGGGTCCCCCTACGAGCAGTACTTC.

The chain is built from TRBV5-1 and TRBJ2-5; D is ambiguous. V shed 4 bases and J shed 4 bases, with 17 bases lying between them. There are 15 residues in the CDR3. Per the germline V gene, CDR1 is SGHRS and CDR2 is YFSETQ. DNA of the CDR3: TGCGCCAGCAGCCGTCGGAGCACGTTGGGAGAGACCCAGTACTTC. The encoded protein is CASSRRSTLGETQYF.

The CDR3 loop reads CASSLSKGLGIETQYF. Here the CDR3 DNA reads TGTGCCAGCAGCTTAAGTAAGGGACTAGGTATAGAGACCCAGTACTTC. The chain couples TRBV7-2 to TRBJ2-5, with 8 bases lining up with TRBD2. V lost 2 bases and J lost 4; bases outside the gene matches: 9. The CDR3 covers 16 residues. Germline V lookup: CDR1 SGHTA, CDR2 FQGNSA.

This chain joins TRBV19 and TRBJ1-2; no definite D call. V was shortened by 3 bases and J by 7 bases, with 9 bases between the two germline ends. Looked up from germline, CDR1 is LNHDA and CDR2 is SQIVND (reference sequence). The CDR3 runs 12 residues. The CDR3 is CASSIVGVGYTF. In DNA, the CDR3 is TGTGCCAGTAGTATTGTTGGCGTTGGCTACACCTTC.

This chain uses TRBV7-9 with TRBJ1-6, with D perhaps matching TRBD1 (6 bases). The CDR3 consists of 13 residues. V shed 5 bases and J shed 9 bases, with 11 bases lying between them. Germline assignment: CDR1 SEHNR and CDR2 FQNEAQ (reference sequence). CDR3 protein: CASSHEGGSPLHF. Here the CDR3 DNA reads TGTGCCAGCAGCCATGAGGGGGGTTCACCCCTCCACTTT.

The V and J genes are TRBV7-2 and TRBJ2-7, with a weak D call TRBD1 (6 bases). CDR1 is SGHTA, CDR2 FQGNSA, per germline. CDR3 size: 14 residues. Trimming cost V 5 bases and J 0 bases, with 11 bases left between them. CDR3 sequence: CASSRRGFSYEQYF. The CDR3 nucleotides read TGTGCCAGCAGCCGCAGGGGTTTCTCCTACGAGCAGTACTTC. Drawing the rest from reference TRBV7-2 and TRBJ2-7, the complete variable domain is GAGVSQSPSNKVTEKGKDVELRCDPISGHTALYWYRQSLGQGLEFLIYFQGNSAPDKSGLPSDRFSAERTGGSVSTLTIQRTQQEDSAVYLCASSRRGFSYEQYFGPGTRLTVT.

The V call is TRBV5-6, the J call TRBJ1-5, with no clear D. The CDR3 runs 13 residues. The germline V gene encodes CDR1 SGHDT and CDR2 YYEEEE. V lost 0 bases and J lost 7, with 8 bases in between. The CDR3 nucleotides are TGTGCCAGCAGCTTGGCGGCAGCCCAGCCCCAGCATTTT. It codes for CASSLAAAQPQHF.